These T cell receptor beta chains were read from a single sample in a study of CD8+ T cells in alopecia areata. Produced via immunoSEQ multiplex PCR; TCRdb's table is partial and in-frame only. The sample shows about 120,000 clones, around 48% of them seen only once. The sample taken for sequencing was NKG2D-low CD8+ T cells sorted from blood. The receptors derive from a human donor with alopecia areata. CDR3s include the opening cysteine and the closing phenylalanine or tryptophan. The order of the fields is J gene, clone size, V gene, CDR3 length, D gene, CDR3 protein. A D gene is named only where the DNA matches it firmly. A row's size may be missing; if present it is once, few, many or a size class.

>TRBJ2-3|.|TRBV28|11|.
CASSFTASQYF
>TRBJ2-2|.|TRBV25-1|12|.
CASKEHTGELFF
>TRBJ2-4|.|TRBV28|15|TRBD1
CASRAVRDSKNIQYF
>TRBJ2-7|.|TRBV29-1|13|.
CSVVGDTTYEQYF
>TRBJ2-5|few|TRBV28|15|.
CASSLVGAQVETQYF
>TRBJ2-2|few|TRBV5-4|13|.
CASSLVPTGELFF
>TRBJ2-5|.|TRBV5-1|14|TRBD1
CASSPRQGSETQYF
>TRBJ2-7|many|TRBV5-5|12|.
CASSYTGEEQYF
>TRBJ1-1|few|TRBV29-1|11|.
CSALHRAEAFF
>TRBJ2-1|once|TRBV5-6|14|.
CASLGASLDNEQFF
>TRBJ1-2|.|TRBV27|12|TRBD1
CASSPGQGGYTF
>TRBJ1-5|.|TRBV19|15|.
CASSFGFYSNQPQHF
>TRBJ2-7|.|TRBV29-1|14|.
CSVERTDSSYEQYF
>TRBJ2-7|.|TRBV28|15|TRBD1
CASSLSQTGAYEQYF
>TRBJ2-2|.|TRBV6-1|15|.
CASSEARDWSGELFF
>TRBJ2-7|.|TRBV5-1|14|.
CASSLAATVYEQYF
>TRBJ2-7|.|TRBV29-1|13|TRBD1
CSVATGLVSEQYF
>TRBJ2-3|once|TRBV2|15|.
CASRPEPGDTDTQYF
>TRBJ2-7|.|TRBV27|15|TRBD1
CASSPDRDRANEQYF
>TRBJ2-7|.|TRBV5-6|12|.
CASSFGRDEQYF
>TRBJ2-7|.|TRBV9|14|TRBD1
CASSGARDSYEQYF
>TRBJ2-1|few|TRBV11-2|17|.
CASSLFLAQGGYNEQFF
>TRBJ2-7|.|TRBV4-1|16|.
CASSQDLAGALTEQYF
>TRBJ2-7|.|TRBV29-1|15|TRBD2
CSVEALLAGGYEQYF
>TRBJ2-7|.|TRBV28|13|.
CASRDKSSYEQYF
>TRBJ2-7|few|TRBV29-1|12|TRBD1
CSVRSTGAKEYF
>TRBJ2-1|.|TRBV20-1|11|.
CSASIGNEQFF
>TRBJ2-4|few|TRBV7-9|15|.
CASSSAEERKNIQYF
>TRBJ1-1|.|TRBV5-1|13|TRBD1
CASRDRVSTEAFF
>TRBJ2-5|.|TRBV4-3|15|.
CASSQVLDGQETQYF
>TRBJ2-1|once|TRBV30|11|.
CAWMGGNEQFF
>TRBJ1-1|.|TRBV29-1|15|.
CSVGGRQGRDTEAFF
>TRBJ1-2|few|TRBV21-1|21|.
CASSKVTKRPGQKLYDYGYTF
>TRBJ1-5|.|TRBV4-1|14|.
CASSQEEGNQPQHF
>TRBJ2-7|.|TRBV11-2|12|.
CATQGSTYEQYF
>TRBJ2-5|.|TRBV7-9|13|TRBD1
CASQPDRVETQYF
>TRBJ2-3|.|TRBV29-1|16|TRBD1
CSVVVAGRGLGDTQYF
>TRBJ2-5|.|TRBV10-1|16|.
CASSEVPAATGETQYF
>TRBJ2-5|.|TRBV5-1|15|TRBD2
CASSLVAGVQETQYF
>TRBJ2-7|.|TRBV29-1|14|TRBD1
CSVGTGAGGYEQYF
>TRBJ1-5|few|TRBV29-1|13|TRBD1
CSVAQGAGQPQHF
>TRBJ2-7|.|TRBV5-6|13|.
CASSRGGDHEQYF
>TRBJ2-7|.|TRBV4-1|16|TRBD2
CASSQAPAGVSNEQYF
>TRBJ2-3|few|TRBV30|14|TRBD1
CASDDRGPTDTQYF
>TRBJ2-1|few|TRBV29-1|16|TRBD1
CSVDRGGQDTYNEQFF
>TRBJ1-2|.|TRBV27|14|TRBD1
CASRSGQGIYGYTF
>TRBJ1-5|.|TRBV5-1|15|.
CASSLGGFSNQPQHF
>TRBJ2-7|.|TRBV29-1|18|.
CSVEDRNPVEIGSYEQYF
>TRBJ2-1|.|TRBV28|14|.
CASSFEGTYNEQFF